The 4 T cell receptor beta chains listed next were all sequenced from one sample in a study of cytomegalovirus exposure and HLA in healthy donors. Repertoires were generated with immunoSEQ multiplex PCR, while TCRdb's copy carries only in-frame clones and drops some. The sample includes 160,000 or so clones, around nine tenths of them seen just once. Input material: PBMCs. The receptors derive from a woman aged 30 to 39 in good health and CMV-seronegative.

This clone was recorded only once. The chain is built from TRBV4-1 and TRBJ1-1; possibly TRBD1 for D (6 bases). The germline V gene encodes CDR1 MGHRA and CDR2 YSYEKL. V was clipped by 1 base and J by 1 base, with 10 bases between them. CDR3 size: 15 residues. The CDR3 region is CASSQAGAGNTEAFF. In DNA form, the CDR3 reads TGCGCCAGCAGCCAAGCAGGGGCGGGGAACACTGAAGCTTTCTTT.

This clone appeared a single time. The J gene is TRBJ1-1, the V gene TRBV10-3; TRBD1 agrees at 11 bases. Germline CDR1 and CDR2: ENHRY and SYGVKD. Trimming cost V 10 bases and J 0 bases; bases outside gene matches: 7. The CDR3 consists of 15 residues. The DNA for the CDR3 is TGTGCCAGCGGACAGGGGGCAAGGATGAACACTGAAGCTTTCTTT. Its protein is CASGQGARMNTEAFF.

The chain carries TRBV6-6 and TRBJ1-1, with D hard to call. V lost 7 bases and J lost 2, with 14 bases in between. The CDR3 has 14 amino acids. Germline V gene data show CDR1 as MNHNY and CDR2 as SVGAGI (reference sequence). Written as DNA, the CDR3 is TGTGCCAGCACCGACTACATAAGAAACACTGAAGCTTTCTTT. This sequence encodes CASTDYIRNTEAFF.

V usage is TRBV4-2 and J usage is TRBJ2-7; 7 positions agree with TRBD1. Per germline, CDR1 LGHNA and CDR2 YNFKEQ. CDR3 length equals 17 residues. With V trimmed by 1 base and J by 2 bases, 11 bases remained unmatched. The DNA of the CDR3 is TGTGCCAGCAGCCAAGTGGGAGACAGGGTGGTCCCCTACGAGCAGTACTTC. Protein sequence: CASSQVGDRVVPYEQYF.